This passage covers 17 T cell receptor beta chains from one sample sequenced in a study of cytomegalovirus exposure and HLA in healthy donors. The primer mix had 60 Vbeta and 13 Jbeta primers. The method was immunoSEQ multiplex PCR; TCRdb's version includes in-frame clones alone and lacks a portion of them. The sample has 150,000 to 250,000 clones, 82% seen once. Material: PBMCs. These receptors were collected from a boy between 2 and 10 years old in good health and CMV-seronegative.

The chain has TRBV7-2 and TRBJ2-3; 14 bases are shared with TRBD2. The CDR3 covers 16 residues. CDR1 is SGHTA, CDR2 FQGNSA, per germline. Germline trimming cut 4 bases from V and 6 bases from J; bases unmatched to any gene: 6. This chain's CDR3 is CASSSGTSGGLDTQYF. The CDR3 DNA follows: TGTGCCAGCAGCTCAGGGACTAGCGGGGGCCTCGATACGCAGTATTTT.

The chain combines TRBV7-9 with TRBJ1-3; D is ambiguous. Trimming took 1 base from V and 1 from J, leaving 8 bases between them. The CDR3 spans 15 residues. Germline CDR1 reads SEHNR; CDR2 reads FQNEAQ (reference sequence). The CDR3 protein is CASSLDPGSGNTIYF. The CDR3 region has the DNA TGTGCCAGCAGCTTAGATCCCGGGTCTGGAAACACCATATATTTT.

There are a few counts of this clone. The chain employs TRBV27 and TRBJ1-5; D is perhaps TRBD1 (6 bases). Germline V gives CDR1 MNHEY, CDR2 SMNVEV (reference sequence). Trimming shortened V by 2 bases and J by 6 bases, and 11 bases separated the two germline ends. This CDR3 region has 14 residues. CDR3 sequence: CASSLAGAAQPQHF. The CDR3 region has the DNA TGTGCCAGCAGTTTAGCAGGGGCGGCTCAGCCCCAGCATTTT.

The table lists this clone with a count of one. This chain's CDR3 is CASSVSGGSETQYF. CDR3 DNA: TGTGCCAGCAGCGTTAGCGGGGGATCAGAGACCCAGTACTTC. The chain employs TRBV9 and TRBJ2-5, with 9 positions matching TRBD2. The CDR3 loop spans 14 amino acids. The J segment lost 4 bases and the V segment lost 2 bases, leaving 3 bases of the junction unmatched. CDR1 is SGDLS and CDR2 is YYNGEE in the germline V gene.

This sequence joins TRBV5-4 and TRBJ2-3; TRBD2 might be the D (7 bases). V was trimmed by 1 base and J by 6 bases, leaving 9 bases between them. Germline CDR1 SGHNT, CDR2 YYREEE (reference sequence). This CDR3 contains 13 residues. This chain's CDR3 is CASSLRGGDTQYF. CDR3 nucleotide sequence: TGTGCCAGCAGCTTGAGGGGGGGGGATACGCAGTATTTT.

The chain recombines TRBV2 with TRBJ2-1, with D tentatively TRBD2 (7 bases). Germline V gene sequence: CDR1 SNHLY, CDR2 FYNNEI. V lost 6 bases to trimming and J lost 6 bases, with 15 bases between them. The CDR3 sequence is 14 residues long. This CDR3 reads CASSGGLNLNEQFF. CDR3 nucleotides: TGTGCCAGCAGCGGGGGGCTGAACCTCAATGAGCAGTTCTTC. Combining the CDR3 with reference TRBV2 and TRBJ2-1 gives the whole variable domain EPEVTQTPSHQVTQMGQEVILRCVPISNHLYFYWYRQILGQKVEFLVSFYNNEISEKSEIFDDQFSVERPDGSNFTLKIRSTKLEDSAMYFCASSGGLNLNEQFFGPGTRLTVL.

This chain uses TRBV6-5 with TRBJ1-3; D remains ambiguous. The CDR3 runs to 15 residues. CDR1 and CDR2 (germline): MNHEY, SVGAGI. Trimming cost V 5 bases and J 4 bases, with 15 bases left between them. The DNA of the CDR3 is TGTGCCAGCAGTCAAAGCGCGTTGGCCGGAAACACCATATATTTT. This encodes CASSQSALAGNTIYF.

V usage is TRBV9 and J usage is TRBJ1-2, with a tentative D call TRBD1 (5 bases). Germline lookup yields CDR1 SGDLS and CDR2 YYNGEE. Trimming took 7 bases from V and 1 from J, leaving 11 bases between them. This CDR3 region has 13 residues. The CDR3 protein is CASGATVNYGYTF. For the CDR3, the DNA is TGTGCCAGCGGCGCGACAGTTAACTATGGCTACACCTTC.

J is TRBJ2-1 and V is TRBV7-8, with 7 bases that match TRBD1. The CDR3 has 14 amino acids. J was trimmed by 5 bases and V by 5 bases; bases with no gene match: 6. CDR1 is SGHVS, CDR2 FQNEAQ, per germline. In DNA form, the CDR3 reads TGTGCCAGCAGCCCCGGGACAGCTCACAATGAGCAGTTCTTC. Translated, it gives CASSPGTAHNEQFF.

The chain is built from TRBV6-5 and TRBJ1-1, with a possible D match to TRBD1 (6 bases). There are 15 residues in the CDR3. V dropped 2 bases and J dropped 1 base, with 11 bases sitting between them. Per the germline V gene, CDR1 is MNHEY and CDR2 is SVGAGI. CDR3: CASSYGGHANTEAFF. As DNA, the CDR3 is TGTGCCAGCAGTTACGGGGGACACGCGAACACTGAAGCTTTCTTT.

The V call is TRBV18, the J call TRBJ1-1; no clear D gene. This CDR3 is built from 13 residues. CDR1 is KGHSH and CDR2 is LQKENI in the germline V gene. Between the trimmed V and J ends, which lost 3 bases and 0 bases, there was a span of 5 bases. This CDR3 reads CASSPSMNTEAFF. CDR3 nucleotides: TGTGCCAGCTCACCCAGTATGAACACTGAAGCTTTCTTT.

A few counts support this clone. The chain joins TRBV4-2 to TRBJ1-4, with a possible D match to TRBD1 (5 bases). The CDR3 is 15 residues long. Trimming cost V 4 bases and J 0 bases, with 9 bases left between them. From germline, CDR1 is LGHNA and CDR2 YNFKEQ. CDR3 DNA sequence: TGTGCCAGCAGCCCAGGGTCCTCAACTAATGAAAAACTGTTTTTT. Its translation: CASSPGSSTNEKLFF.

In this sample, this clone turned up once. CDR3: CASTPPGGQPQHF. The CDR3 bases are TGTGCCAGCACGCCGCCGGGGGGTCAGCCCCAGCATTTT. J is TRBJ1-5 and V is TRBV7-9; D is perhaps TRBD1 (5 bases). The CDR3 loop spans 13 amino acids. Looked up from germline, CDR1 is SEHNR and CDR2 is FQNEAQ (reference sequence). Between the trimmed V and J ends, which lost 7 bases and 6 bases, there was a span of 13 bases.

The chain links TRBV5-1 to TRBJ1-1, with unresolved D. Deletions cut 0 bases from V and 5 bases from J, with 11 bases between. CDR1 and CDR2 (germline): SGHRS, YFSETQ. The CDR3 loop spans 14 amino acids. In nucleotides, the CDR3 is TGCGCCAGCAGCTTGGCCCCGGGTGGGACTGAAGCTTTCTTT. This codes for CASSLAPGGTEAFF.

The chain uses TRBV5-1 and TRBJ2-5; TRBD2 matches 12 bases. This CDR3 region has 15 residues. The germline gives CDR1 SGHRS, CDR2 YFSETQ. The junction had 6 bases not matched to a gene; V was cut back by 4 bases and J by 5 bases. In nucleotides, the CDR3 is TGCGCCAGCAGCACCGGACTAGCGGGGTTGGAGACCCAGTACTTC. This encodes CASSTGLAGLETQYF.

The genes are TRBV5-1 and TRBJ1-4; TRBD1 matches at 7 bases. In germline, CDR1 is SGHRS, CDR2 YFSETQ. The length of the CDR3 is 14 residues. V was pared by 4 bases and J by 5 bases, with 5 bases of the junction left unmatched. CDR3 amino acids: CASSQGQLNEKLFF. In nucleotides, the CDR3 is TGCGCCAGCAGCCAGGGACAGCTGAATGAAAAACTGTTTTTT.

The chain employs TRBV6-1 and TRBJ2-5; D gene ambiguous. This CDR3 region has 11 residues. The ends were cut back, 2 bases at V and 5 bases at J, with 3 bases in the middle. Per the germline V gene, CDR1 is MNHNS and CDR2 is SASEGT. CDR3: CASSEQETQYF. The CDR3 DNA reads as TGTGCCAGCAGTGAACAGGAGACCCAGTACTTC.